This T cell receptor (beta chain) comes out of a study of identical twins. MiXCR, run by TCRdb on the 5' RACE reads, gives a single entry per CDR3 protein. The sample holds about 500,000 distinct CDR3 sequences, approximately 14% seen once. These data were also filed under a second study, of yellow fever vaccine responses in identical twins. That report adds: Twins' vaccine T cell response reportedly seemed partly convergent, partly personalized.

The sequenced sample consisted of CD4+ T cells sorted from blood. The TCR originated in a woman between 18 and 29 years old in good health.

The CDR3 sequence is CAGTGQGTDTQYF. The CDR3 nucleotides read TGTGCCGGGACTGGACAGGGCACAGATACGCAGTATTTT. The rearrangement uses TRBV7-2 and TRBJ2-3; D is possibly TRBD1 (7 bases). V lost 11 bases and J 1 base, leaving 13 bases between the germline ends. Germline CDR1 is SGHTA and CDR2 is FQGNSA. This CDR3 is built from 13 residues.